Below, 31 T cell receptor beta chains from the same sample are listed, as sequenced in a study of vaccination and CD4 T cells after COVID-19. The treatment: approximately 10-day PBMC culture with coronavirus spike peptide pools or control peptides (ViraFEST assay). The assay that was used to sequence DNA from cultured CD4+ T cells was the Oncomine TCR Beta short-read assay. MiXCR, run by TCRdb on the PCR reads, gives a single entry per CDR3 protein. Of over 9,000 distinct CDR3 sequences listed, about two thirds are singletons. The antigens of these receptors remain unknown. Sequenced material: CD4+ T cells from blood, cultured in vitro. The receptors here all came from a human donor who had recovered from COVID-19.

The chain links TRBV30 to TRBJ1-2, with 7 bases lining up with TRBD1. Germline assignment: CDR1 GTSNPN and CDR2 SVGIG (reference sequence). With 2 bases clipped from V and 2 bases from J, the junction kept 8 bases outside the gene matches. The CDR3 is made up of 15 amino acids. The CDR3 DNA reads TGTGCCTGGAGTAGGGGGCGGGACGGAAACTATGGCTACACCTTC. It is translated as CAWSRGRDGNYGYTF.

The chain combines TRBV27 with TRBJ2-1, with 7 positions matching TRBD1. Trimming cost V 5 bases and J 8 bases; bases outside gene matches: 12. CDR1 MNHEY and CDR2 SMNVEV come from the germline V gene (reference sequence). The CDR3 runs 15 residues. In nucleotides, the CDR3 is TGTGCCAGCAGTGATGGAGACAGGGCTTTCGATGAGCAGTTCTTC. It codes for CASSDGDRAFDEQFF.

The rearrangement joins TRBV19 to TRBJ1-1; D is unclear. Germline values: CDR1 LNHDA, CDR2 SQIVND (reference sequence). V was cut by 1 base and J by 7 bases, with 10 bases left in between. The CDR3 extends over 13 amino acids. The CDR3 DNA is TGTGCCAGTAGTATAGTGGAGGGTTATGAAGCTTTCTTT. It encodes CASSIVEGYEAFF.

The chain has TRBV5-1 and TRBJ2-7; 8 nucleotides match TRBD1. Trimming removed 4 bases from V and 5 bases from J; junction bases left unmatched: 11. From germline, CDR1 is SGHRS and CDR2 YFSETQ. The CDR3 consists of 15 residues. Here the CDR3 reads CASSISGGQGNEQYF. The CDR3, as DNA: TGCGCCAGCAGCATCTCAGGGGGCCAAGGTAACGAGCAGTACTTC.

This clonotype was observed a handful of times. The chain combines TRBV6-5 with TRBJ1-2; 9 bases map to TRBD1. This CDR3 has 15 amino acids. The germline gives CDR1 MNHEY, CDR2 SVGAGI. Trimming removed 2 bases from V and 4 bases from J; junction bases left unmatched: 5. CDR3 region: CASSYGDREAYGYTF. The CDR3 nucleotides read TGTGCCAGCAGTTACGGGGACAGGGAGGCCTATGGCTACACCTTC.

CDR3 residues: CASSAWTGGVQMNTEAFF. CDR3 in DNA: TGTGCCAGTAGTGCCTGGACAGGGGGCGTTCAGATGAACACTGAAGCTTTCTTT. The chain joins TRBV19 to TRBJ1-1; 11 bases align to TRBD1. CDR1 LNHDA and CDR2 SQIVND come from the germline V gene (reference sequence). The CDR3 runs to 18 residues. The V segment lost 5 bases and the J segment 0 bases; nucleotides outside the gene matches: 11.

This clonotype was seen just once. The rearrangement joins TRBV28 to TRBJ1-1; D is unresolved. This CDR3 spans 13 amino acids. Trimming removed 3 bases at V and 6 bases at J, with 11 bases between. Per the germline V gene, CDR1 is MDHEN and CDR2 is SYDVKM. The CDR3 protein is CASSFGQIAEAFF. CDR3 coding DNA: TGTGCCAGCAGTTTCGGGCAAATTGCTGAAGCTTTCTTT.

Written as DNA, the CDR3 is TGTGCCAGCAGCTTAGATTTCAAGCGGGAGCAGTACTTC. Translated, it gives CASSLDFKREQYF. The chain recombines TRBV11-3 with TRBJ2-7, with D tentatively TRBD2 (5 bases). The CDR3 is 13 residues long. Germline-derived CDR1 and CDR2 are SGHNT and YENEEA. V gave up 0 bases and J gave up 7 bases, with 10 bases separating them.

This clonotype was seen a few times. DNA for the CDR3: TGTGCCAGCAGTCGGACTAGCGGGGGGCTCGAGACCCAGTACTTC. It yields the protein CASSRTSGGLETQYF. The V gene is TRBV7-9, the J gene TRBJ2-5; 14 bases are a match to TRBD2. This CDR3 spans 15 amino acids. Losses at the gene ends were 6 bases for V and 5 bases for J; bases not matched to a gene: 5. In germline, CDR1 is SEHNR, CDR2 FQNEAQ (reference sequence).

The chain is built from TRBV11-3 and TRBJ1-1; 7 nucleotides align to TRBD1. The CDR3 is made up of 15 amino acids. The germline gives CDR1 SGHNT, CDR2 YENEEA. Unmatched junction bases numbered 11, after V lost 7 bases and J lost 3 bases. This chain's CDR3 is CASMWGITGDTEAFF. In DNA form, the CDR3 reads TGTGCCAGCATGTGGGGCATAACAGGGGACACTGAAGCTTTCTTT.

This chain uses TRBV2 with TRBJ2-3; TRBD2 might be the D (6 bases). V lost 3 bases, J lost 1 base, and 8 bases lay in between. The CDR3 totals 14 residues. Germline lookup yields CDR1 SNHLY and CDR2 FYNNEI. The CDR3 DNA follows: TGTGCCAGCAGTGACTGGGGGGGCACAGATACGCAGTATTTT. It yields the protein CASSDWGGTDTQYF.

The chain joins TRBV20-1 to TRBJ2-3; a possible D gene is TRBD2 (6 bases). V was clipped by 4 bases and J by 2 bases, with 16 bases between them. CDR1 is DFQATT and CDR2 is SNEGSKA in the germline V gene (reference sequence). The CDR3 length is 15 residues. The CDR3 here is CSATPLRENTDTQYF. CDR3 nucleotides: TGCAGTGCTACCCCCTTGCGGGAAAACACAGATACGCAGTATTTT.

J is TRBJ2-7 and V is TRBV20-1, with D perhaps being TRBD1 or TRBD2 (5 bases each). The CDR3 spans 15 residues. Per the germline V gene, CDR1 is DFQATT and CDR2 is SNEGSKA (reference sequence). V gave up 3 bases and J gave up 3 bases, with 18 bases separating them. The CDR3 nucleotides read TGCAGTGCTAGGTCCGGGGCGGTCGATAACTACGAGCAGTACTTC. Amino acids: CSARSGAVDNYEQYF.

The rearrangement uses TRBV19 and TRBJ1-6; 7 bases map to TRBD1. CDR1 is LNHDA, CDR2 SQIVND, per germline (reference sequence). V gave up 5 bases and J gave up 6 bases; unmatched junction bases: 7. The CDR3 contains 15 residues. CDR3 in amino acids: CASSPATGRNSPLHF. The DNA for the CDR3 is TGTGCCAGTAGTCCAGCGACAGGGCGTAATTCACCCCTCCACTTT.

The J gene is TRBJ2-2, the V gene TRBV21-1; the table's D call, TRBD1, has no DNA check behind it. TRBV21-1 is a listed pseudogene. The CDR3 contains 15 residues. The CDR3 DNA follows: TGTGCCAGCAGCGAAGGACAGGGGGCCACCGGGGAGCTGTTTTTT. It specifies CASSEGQGATGELFF.

The gene calls are TRBV30 and TRBJ1-5, with a tentative D call TRBD1 (6 bases). V lost 4 bases and J lost 5, with 15 bases in between. CDR1 is GTSNPN and CDR2 is SVGIG in the germline V gene (reference sequence). The length of the CDR3 is 14 residues. CDR3: CAWMGRGKDQPQHF. As DNA, the CDR3 is TGTGCCTGGATGGGCAGGGGAAAGGATCAGCCCCAGCATTTT.

This clonotype was picked up a small number of times. The genes are TRBV6-5 and TRBJ2-3, with TRBD2 matching over 10 bases. The CDR3 loop spans 18 amino acids. Germline assignment: CDR1 MNHEY and CDR2 SVGAGI. The J segment lost 1 base and the V segment lost 0 bases, leaving 7 bases of the junction unmatched. The DNA of the CDR3 is TGTGCCAGCAGTTACTCGAGGTTAGCGGGGGGCCGCACAGATACGCAGTATTTT. Protein product: CASSYSRLAGGRTDTQYF.

This chain joins TRBV5-4 and TRBJ1-1; D remains unclear. Trimming shortened V by 4 bases and J by 2 bases, and 3 bases separated the two germline ends. The length of the CDR3 is 11 residues. Germline-derived CDR1 and CDR2 are SGHNT and YYREEE (reference sequence). In DNA form, the CDR3 reads TGTGCCAGCAGCCGTAACACTGAAGCTTTCTTT. This codes for CASSRNTEAFF.

The table lists this clonotype with a few counts. This chain joins TRBV28 and TRBJ2-5; 10 bases align to TRBD1. The CDR3 spans 14 residues. In germline, CDR1 is MDHEN, CDR2 SYDVKM. The trim removed 5 bases at V and 4 bases at J, leaving 4 bases unmatched. CDR3 amino acids: CASSEGTGVETQYF. CDR3 DNA: TGTGCCAGCAGTGAAGGGACAGGGGTAGAGACCCAGTACTTC. The whole variable domain, remainder taken from reference TRBV28 and TRBJ2-5, is DVKVTQSSRYLVKRTGEKVFLECVQDMDHENMFWYRQDPGLGLRLIYFSYDVKMKEKGDIPEGYSVSREKKERFSLILESASTNQTSMYLCASSEGTGVETQYFGPGTRLLVL.

The chain carries TRBV20-1 and TRBJ2-2; the D gene is possibly TRBD2 (6 bases). This CDR3 spans 15 amino acids. Looked up from germline, CDR1 is DFQATT and CDR2 is SNEGSKA (reference sequence). V shed 6 bases and J shed 0 bases, with 14 bases lying between them. CDR3 loop: CSASSGFANTGELFF. For the CDR3, the DNA is TGCAGTGCATCAAGCGGGTTCGCGAACACCGGGGAGCTGTTTTTT.

J is TRBJ1-2 and V is TRBV2, with 8 bases matching TRBD1. Trimming cost V 3 bases and J 8 bases; bases outside gene matches: 5. The CDR3 is 13 residues long. CDR1 is SNHLY and CDR2 is FYNNEI in the germline V gene. The CDR3 region is CASSDDRGEGYTF. The CDR3 nucleotides read TGTGCCAGCAGTGACGACAGGGGAGAGGGCTACACCTTC.

V usage is TRBV19 and J usage is TRBJ1-1, with TRBD1 matching 10 bases. From germline, CDR1 is LNHDA and CDR2 SQIVND (reference sequence). This CDR3 has 15 amino acids. V dropped 5 bases and J dropped 1; count of bases not matched to a gene: 4. The CDR3 region has the DNA TGTGCCAGTAGTTCCCGGGACAGGGGGAACACTGAAGCTTTCTTT. Amino acids: CASSSRDRGNTEAFF.

As concerns this clonotype: Mismatch with germline at one junction end may stem from a read error. The CDR3 nucleotides are TGTGCCAGCGCGGGGGCCTCAGAGACCCTGTACTTC. It translates to CASAGASETLYF. The gene calls are TRBV6-2 or TRBV6-3 and TRBJ2-5; tentative D call: TRBD2 (7 bases). The CDR3 spans 12 residues. In germline, CDR1 is MNHEY, CDR2 SVGEGT.

The chain combines TRBV7-9 with TRBJ1-5; no clear D. V lost 6 bases and J lost 6, with 15 bases in between. Per germline, CDR1 SEHNR and CDR2 FQNEAQ (reference sequence). This CDR3 is built from 14 residues. CDR3 amino acids: CASRFDGEGQPQHF. As DNA, the CDR3 is TGTGCCAGCAGGTTCGACGGAGAGGGTCAGCCCCAGCATTTT.

This clonotype came up once. This chain joins TRBV4-1 and TRBJ2-5; TRBD2 agrees at 9 bases. The length of the CDR3 is 18 residues. The J segment lost 4 bases and the V segment lost 2 bases, leaving 14 bases of the junction unmatched. The germline gives CDR1 MGHRA, CDR2 YSYEKL. The CDR3 region has the DNA TGCGCCAGCAGCCAAAAAGTTAGGCGGGAGGGATTCGGAGAGACCCAGTACTTC. It specifies CASSQKVRREGFGETQYF.

The chain links TRBV20-1 to TRBJ2-5; TRBD1 or TRBD2 may be the D gene (6 bases each). Trimming stripped 6 bases from V and 2 bases from J, with 16 bases between. The CDR3 is 14 amino acids. The germline gives CDR1 DFQATT, CDR2 SNEGSKA (reference sequence). The CDR3 region has the DNA TGCAGTGCCGCCTCCTGGGGGGCTCAAGAGACCCAGTACTTC. Residues: CSAASWGAQETQYF.

V is TRBV12-3 or TRBV12-4 and J is TRBJ2-7; 7 nucleotides align to TRBD1. The trim removed 5 bases at V and 7 bases at J, leaving 5 bases unmatched. CDR3 length: 12 amino acids. The CDR3 sequence is CASSPTGREQYF. Written as DNA, the CDR3 is TGTGCCAGCAGTCCGACAGGGCGAGAGCAGTACTTC.

This rearrangement joins TRBV6-2 or TRBV6-3 to TRBJ1-1, with 9 bases matching TRBD1. The J segment lost 1 base and the V segment lost 6 bases, leaving 3 bases of the junction unmatched. Germline CDR1 and CDR2: MNHEY and SVGEGT. The CDR3 loop spans 14 amino acids. The CDR3 sequence: CASRAGQGNTEAFF. The DNA for the CDR3 is TGTGCCAGCAGAGCGGGACAGGGGAACACTGAAGCTTTCTTT.

The V call is TRBV15, the J call TRBJ2-3; D unclear. CDR1 and CDR2 from the germline V gene are LNHNV and YYDKDF (reference sequence). The CDR3 loop spans 14 amino acids. The V and J ends lost 0 bases and 1 base respectively, with 5 bases between them. CDR3 in DNA: TGTGCCACCAGCAGAGATTTAGGCACAGATACGCAGTATTTT. This gives the protein CATSRDLGTDTQYF.

This clonotype was counted only a few times. The gene calls are TRBV6-1 and TRBJ1-2; D is possibly TRBD1 (6 bases). Trimming took 9 bases from V and 1 from J, leaving 12 bases between them. Germline-derived CDR1 and CDR2 are MNHNS and SASEGT. The CDR3 has 13 amino acids. The CDR3 here is CASGQTFNYGYTF. The CDR3 DNA reads TGTGCCAGTGGACAGACTTTTAACTATGGCTACACCTTC.

The J gene is TRBJ1-6, the V gene TRBV6-1; D is unclear. CDR3 length equals 15 residues. The V end was cut by 6 bases, the J end by 7 bases, with 16 bases between. CDR1 is MNHNS, CDR2 SASEGT, per germline. The CDR3 loop reads CASSVVRAANSPLHF. The CDR3 coding sequence is TGTGCCAGCAGCGTTGTAAGGGCCGCCAATTCACCCCTCCACTTT.